One T cell receptor beta chain is described in this entry. The antigen is undetermined. The identical CDR3 is also encoded by other nucleotide sequences in the sample. The time point denotes: blood 4 weeks post-SBRT, at nephrectomy. The treatment: 15 Gy SBRT to primary tumor, nephrectomy 4 weeks later. Nephrectomy followed 15 Gy stereotactic body radiation by 4 weeks. Radiation-treated patients gave blood at baseline, week 2 and week 4. Germline V gene sequence: CDR1 MDHEN, CDR2 SYDVKM. This CDR3 contains 14 residues. V trimming: 3 bases; J trimming: 4 bases; junction bases outside the gene matches: 2. Sequencing was performed with immunoSEQ multiplex PCR; in TCRdb, only in-frame clones are kept and a portion is missing. The repertoire has 120,000 to 150,000 clones, 65% to 90% of them found once; the top ten carry 15% to 20%. The data were obtained in a study of radiation and T cells in renal cell carcinoma. Overall study results and limits: Without pretreatment biopsies, baseline tumor clonotype presence was undetermined.

The sample consisted of blood, taken from a patient whose treatment included radiotherapy and nephrectomy. This clonotype was obtained from a woman aged 45-65 years with renal cell carcinoma. The gene calls are TRBV28 and TRBJ2-1, with TRBD2 matching over 8 bases. The CDR3 loop reads CASSLAGGYNEQFF. The CDR3 DNA sequence: TGTGCCAGCAGTTTGGCGGGGGGATACAATGAGCAGTTCTTC.